These T cell receptor beta chains were read from a single sample in a study of blood T cells in healthy people across ages. One entry per CDR3 protein, called by TCRdb with MiXCR from the 5' RACE reads. Among over 950,000 distinct CDR3 sequences, roughly 51% were seen once, and the ten largest hold roughly a fifth. Sequences were obtained from blood. These receptors were obtained from a woman aged 55-70 years in good health. Both conserved end residues are part of each CDR3. D genes are given only for firm matches. Some rows mark clone size as missing; the rest say once, few, many or name a class of expanded clone.

V	size	D	J	DNA	CDR3
TRBV29-1	.	TRBD2	TRBJ2-3	TGCAGCGTTGACCCCTCGTGGGCTAGCGGGAGGGCCGTTGGCACAGATACGCGGTATTTT	CSVDPSWASGRAVGTDTRYF
TRBV7-2	.	TRBD1	TRBJ2-3	TGTGCCAGCAGCAAACGTCCCACCCGACAGGGCGGTACGCAGTATTTT	CASSKRPTRQGGTQYF
TRBV12-3/TRBV12-4	few	.	TRBJ1-5	TGTGCCAGCACCACTCAGGGGAGCAATCAGCCCCAGCATTTT	CASTTQGSNQPQHF
TRBV4-1	.	.	TRBJ2-1	TGCGCCAGCAGCCAAGATCGGGAGCATCGGCAGTTCTTC	CASSQDREHRQFF
TRBV13	.	.	TRBJ2-7	TGTGCCAGCAGCCCCAGGGGGGGAGTTGAAGGATACGAGCAGTACTTC	CASSPRGGVEGYEQYF
TRBV12-3/TRBV12-4	.	.	TRBJ2-3	TGTGCCAGCAGTGGGGGGGGCCCCAATACGCAGTATTTT	CASSGGGPNTQYF
TRBV25-1	few	TRBD1	TRBJ1-2	TGTGCCAGCAGGCAGGGGGCTGGCTACACCTTC	CASRQGAGYTF
TRBV15	.	TRBD2	TRBJ2-1	TGTGCCACCAGCATCGGTCCGCTAGCGGAGTACAATGAGCAGTTCTTC	CATSIGPLAEYNEQFF
TRBV28	.	.	TRBJ2-7	TGTGCCAGCAGCCACCAGCGGGCCTACGAGCAGTACTTC	CASSHQRAYEQYF
TRBV28	.	.	TRBJ2-7	TGTGCCAGCAGTTTCCCCGACATCTACGAGCAGTACTTC	CASSFPDIYEQYF
TRBV7-9	.	TRBD2	TRBJ2-1	TGTGCCAGCAGCAAGACCCTAGCGGGAGCCTACAATGAGCAGTTCTTC	CASSKTLAGAYNEQFF
TRBV20-1	once	.	TRBJ1-1	TGCAGTGCTATGGACAGACGGCGAAACACTGAAGCTTTCTTT	CSAMDRRRNTEAFF
TRBV3-1	few	.	TRBJ2-5	TGTGCCAGCAGCCTTACGGACAGACTGCATGAGACCCAGTACTTC	CASSLTDRLHETQYF
TRBV7-2	.	.	TRBJ2-3	TGTGCCAGCAGCCCCCGTATTTCCACAGATACGCAGTATTTT	CASSPRISTDTQYF
TRBV6-6	.	.	TRBJ2-5	TGTGCCAGCACCGCCGAAGGGGGATTGGTGGAGACCCAGTACTTC	CASTAEGGLVETQYF
TRBV3-1	once	.	TRBJ2-7	TGTGCCAGCAGCCAAGAACCAACGTCTAGCGTGGGATTCTACAATGAGCAGTACTTC	CASSQEPTSSVGFYNEQYF
TRBV28	.	TRBD2	TRBJ2-7	TGTGCCATCCATAGCGGGAACTCCTACGAGCAGTACTTC	CAIHSGNSYEQYF
TRBV6-5	.	TRBD1	TRBJ2-5	TGTGCCAGCAGTTATCGTCAGGGGGTGGTAGAGACCCAGTACTTC	CASSYRQGVVETQYF
TRBV24-1	few	.	TRBJ1-5	TGTGCCACCAGTGATTTGAATGGGCAGACCCAGCATTTT	CATSDLNGQTQHF
TRBV6-2/TRBV6-3	few	.	TRBJ1-2	TGTGCCAGCCGGCGGACTAATTATGGCTACACCTTC	CASRRTNYGYTF
TRBV29-1	.	.	TRBJ2-7	TGCAGCGTTGAAGCCGGGACACGTTACGAGCAGTACTTC	CSVEAGTRYEQYF
TRBV27	.	.	TRBJ1-1	TGTGCCAGCAGTTCGACCCCAGGAAGGGGCGCTGAAGCTTTCTTT	CASSSTPGRGAEAFF
TRBV6-6	.	.	TRBJ2-7	TGTGCCAGCAGTTCCAGCAGCTTACCCGGCGAGCAGTACTTC	CASSSSSLPGEQYF
TRBV7-9	few	.	TRBJ1-2	TGTGCCAGCAGCTTAGAAGTGGGGCCCACCTATGGCTACACCTTC	CASSLEVGPTYGYTF
TRBV5-1	.	.	TRBJ2-1	TGCGCCAGCAGCTTGGCCTTGGGTAACAATGAGCAGTTCTTC	CASSLALGNNEQFF
TRBV12-3/TRBV12-4	few	.	TRBJ1-5	TGTGCCAGCAGTTTAAACCTCTGGCGCAATCAGCCCCAGCATTTT	CASSLNLWRNQPQHF
TRBV3-1	.	.	TRBJ2-3	TGTGCCAGCAGCCGCGTTAGTCTAGATACGCAGTATTTT	CASSRVSLDTQYF
TRBV18	.	.	TRBJ2-5	TGTGCCAGCTCACCAATCAGGGGCAAAGAGACCCAGTACTTC	CASSPIRGKETQYF
TRBV7-9	.	.	TRBJ2-4	TGTGCCAGCAGCTTAGTAGAATCCCAGTACTTC	CASSLVESQYF
TRBV11-1	once	.	TRBJ2-1	TGTGCCAGCGGCCCAGGTACGAGCGGAGCCTACAATGAGCAGTTCTTC	CASGPGTSGAYNEQFF
TRBV4-1	.	.	TRBJ2-1	TGCGCCAGCAGCCAACCTCAGGTAGAGACCCAGTTCTTC	CASSQPQVETQFF
TRBV7-2	.	.	TRBJ1-1	TGTGCCAGCTCGGCGGGGGGAGACACTGAAGCTTTCTTT	CASSAGGDTEAFF
TRBV28	.	.	TRBJ2-5	TGTGCCAGCACCGCCGGCAGAGTTTATAGGTCGGAGACCCAGTACTTC	CASTAGRVYRSETQYF
TRBV30	.	.	TRBJ2-4	TGTGCCTGGACCCCGAGGCCACAATTTTCTTACATTCAGTACTTC	CAWTPRPQFSYIQYF
TRBV24-1	.	.	TRBJ2-3	TGTGCCACCGGGCGTACGGAAACAGATACGCAGTATTTT	CATGRTETDTQYF
TRBV12-3/TRBV12-4	few	.	TRBJ1-1	TGTGCCAGCAGTTTTTCCGCGAACACTGAAGCTTTCTTT	CASSFSANTEAFF
TRBV5-1	few	.	TRBJ2-3	TGCGCCAGCAGCTTGAGGTCGGATATTCGGGATACGCAGTATTTT	CASSLRSDIRDTQYF
TRBV24-1	few	.	TRBJ2-5	TGTGCCACCAGTGAAGGGGTCTCAGGAGGAGAGACCCAGTACTTC	CATSEGVSGGETQYF
TRBV12-3/TRBV12-4	.	.	TRBJ2-7	TGTGCCAGCGGAGGCCTCTCCTACGAGCAGTACTTC	CASGGLSYEQYF
TRBV28	few	.	TRBJ2-5	.	CASTPSGRVTQYF
TRBV11-2	.	TRBD2	TRBJ2-7	TGTGCCAGCAGCGCAGCCGGGACTAGCGGATCCCTGATGTACGAGCAGTACTTC	CASSAAGTSGSLMYEQYF
TRBV7-9	.	.	TRBJ1-1	TGTGCCAGCAGCTTAGGGGGCGCGGTCACTGAAGCTTTCTTT	CASSLGGAVTEAFF
TRBV7-9	.	.	TRBJ2-7	TGTGCCAGCAGCCAACGGACTGCCTATTACGAGCAGTACTTC	CASSQRTAYYEQYF
TRBV6-5	once	.	TRBJ2-7	TGTGCCAGCAGTTCGTTCGGTCTGGGTTCCTACGAGCAGTACTTC	CASSSFGLGSYEQYF
TRBV20-1	few	.	TRBJ2-5	TGCAGCGCGGGGCCCGGGGAGACCCAGTACTTC	CSAGPGETQYF
TRBV28	.	TRBD1	TRBJ2-3	TGTGCCAGCAGTCGAATAGAAACAGGGGCCCGTAGTACGCAGTATTTT	CASSRIETGARSTQYF
TRBV2	.	.	TRBJ1-1	TGTGCCAGCAGAGTAGGGTCCACTGAAGCTTTCTTT	CASRVGSTEAFF
TRBV20-1	.	TRBD2	TRBJ2-7	TGCAGCTCCGCTGGCGGGGGATACGAGCAGTACTTC	CSSAGGGYEQYF
TRBV7-2	once	TRBD1	TRBJ2-3	TGTGCCAGCAGCCCGCCCGGGACAGTCAACACAGATACGCAGTATTTT	CASSPPGTVNTDTQYF
TRBV10-3	.	.	TRBJ2-1	TGTGCCACCGAGGGACGGCAGTACAATGAGCAGTTCTTC	CATEGRQYNEQFF
TRBV28	.	.	TRBJ2-3	TGTGCCAGCAGCACCCCGGGAGCCCGAAAAGATACGCAGTATTTT	CASSTPGARKDTQYF
TRBV28	.	TRBD1	TRBJ2-5	TGTGCCAGCAAATTGGACAGGGGGCGTCAAGAGACCCAGTACTTC	CASKLDRGRQETQYF
TRBV20-1	.	TRBD2	TRBJ2-7	TGCAGTGCCTCAGGGACTAGTCAGGGCGAGCAGTACTTC	CSASGTSQGEQYF
TRBV4-2	.	TRBD2	TRBJ2-3	TGTGCCAGCAGCCAAGAAACTAGCGGGATCACAGATACGCAGTATTTT	CASSQETSGITDTQYF
TRBV15	.	.	TRBJ1-2	TGTGCCACCAGCTCCCAGACTTGGGCTAACTCTGGCTACACCTTC	CATSSQTWANSGYTF
TRBV7-2	once	.	TRBJ1-2	TGTGCCAGCAGCTTCTATCGGTCTGGCTACACCTTC	CASSFYRSGYTF